A selection of T cell receptor beta chains follows, all from one sample in a study of long-term antiretroviral therapy in people with HIV. Repertoires were generated with immunoSEQ multiplex PCR, while TCRdb's copy carries only in-frame clones and drops some. Counted here are about 27,000 clones, under 80% occurring once; the ten biggest clones make up around 4.8%. Sequenced here: unsorted PBMCs, sampled 0.5 years after starting antiretroviral therapy. The source is a woman in her 40s with HIV. CDR3s include the opening cysteine and the closing phenylalanine or tryptophan. A D gene is named only where the DNA matches it firmly. Only some rows state a clone size, as once, few, many or a class for expanded clones.

NA	TRBV5-4	once	TRBJ2-3	TGTGCCAGCAGCTTTGGCTCGTCCTTTAGCACAGATACGCAGTATTTT	CASSFGSSFSTDTQYF
TRBD1	TRBV10-3	NA	TRBJ1-2	TGTGCCATCAGTGTTGGGGACAGGGACTATGGCTACACCTTC	CAISVGDRDYGYTF
NA	TRBV7-2	NA	TRBJ2-1	TGTGCCAGCAGCTTGGCTGTCGGCAGGAACTACAATGAGCAGTTCTTC	CASSLAVGRNYNEQFF
NA	TRBV14	NA	TRBJ2-7	TGTGCCAGCAGCCAAGATATCGGTTACGAGCAGTACTTC	CASSQDIGYEQYF
TRBD1	TRBV6-1	NA	TRBJ1-2	TGTGCCAGCAGTGAATATGGGACAGGAGACTTCTATGGCTACACCTTC	CASSEYGTGDFYGYTF
TRBD1	TRBV18	NA	TRBJ1-4	TGTGCCAGCTTCAACAGGGGTACTAATGAAAAACTGTTTTTT	CASFNRGTNEKLFF
TRBD1	TRBV20-1	NA	TRBJ1-1	TGCAGTGCTCAGGACAGGGAAGCTTTCTTT	CSAQDREAFF
TRBD2	TRBV5-1	NA	TRBJ2-1	TGCGCCAGCAGCCAGGAACAACTAGCGGGGGGCAATGAGCAGTTCTTC	CASSQEQLAGGNEQFF
NA	TRBV30	NA	TRBJ1-5	TGTGCCTGGAGAAGACCGGGCGGGCCCCAGCATTTT	CAWRRPGGPQHF
TRBD2	TRBV27	NA	TRBJ2-7	TGTGCCAGCAGTTTAGAGCGGGGGAACCTCTACGAGCAGTACTTC	CASSLERGNLYEQYF
NA	TRBV14	few	TRBJ1-1	TGTGCCAGCAGCCCTGAGAGTTCAAGGTCTAAAGCTTTCTTT	CASSPESSRSKAFF
NA	TRBV4-1	NA	TRBJ2-5	TGCGCCAGCAGCCAAGGGCAGGTAGAGCTTGGGGAGACCCAGTACTTC	CASSQGQVELGETQYF
TRBD1	TRBV2	NA	TRBJ2-7	TGTGCCAGCAGTCGTCGACTCGGGTTGGGACAGGGGTCCTACGAGCAGTACTTC	CASSRRLGLGQGSYEQYF
TRBD2	TRBV19	NA	TRBJ2-1	TGTGCCAGTACTCGTAGCGGGGGGGCCGGTGAGCAGTTCTTC	CASTRSGGAGEQFF
TRBD1	TRBV4-3	NA	TRBJ1-2	TGCGCCAGCAGCCCAGACAGGGCCTATGGCTACACCTTC	CASSPDRAYGYTF
NA	TRBV28	NA	TRBJ1-2	TGTGCCAGCCAAAAGTCACCTCCCCCCAACTATGGCTACACCTTC	CASQKSPPPNYGYTF
TRBD1	TRBV9	NA	TRBJ1-1	TGTGCCAGCAGCCCCAGGACAGGGGGGAACACTGAAGCTTTCTTT	CASSPRTGGNTEAFF
NA	TRBV30	NA	TRBJ1-6	TGTGCCTGGAAGTGGGGGAGCAATTCACCCCTCCACTTT	CAWKWGSNSPLHF
NA	TRBV19	NA	TRBJ1-2	TGTGCCAGTAGTATGATCAGGGAGGGGCATGGCTACACCTTC	CASSMIREGHGYTF
TRBD1	TRBV6-5	NA	TRBJ2-7	TGTGCCAGCAGTTACAGCCCCCGGACAGGGTACGAGCAGTACTTC	CASSYSPRTGYEQYF
NA	TRBV4-3	NA	TRBJ2-3	TGCGCCAGCAGCCAACAAACGGCACCTAGCACAGATACGCAGTATTTT	CASSQQTAPSTDTQYF
NA	TRBV14	NA	TRBJ1-1	TGTGCCAGCAGCATGTTGGACCGTGGGAGCACTGAAGCTTTCTTT	CASSMLDRGSTEAFF
NA	TRBV2	NA	TRBJ1-6	TGTGCCAGCAGAGGGACGGGAGATTCACCCCTCCACTTT	CASRGTGDSPLHF
NA	TRBV6-5	NA	TRBJ1-2	TGTGCCAGCAGTTACTCGATAGACGGGAACTATGGCTACACCTTC	CASSYSIDGNYGYTF
NA	TRBV9	few	TRBJ2-7	TGTGCCAGCCAGTGGAGGCACTCCTACGAGCAGTACTTC	CASQWRHSYEQYF
NA	TRBV19	NA	TRBJ2-7	TGTGCCAGTAGTTACTCACAGGGTATGGCCGAGCAGTACTTC	CASSYSQGMAEQYF
TRBD2	TRBV27	NA	TRBJ2-5	TGTGCCAGCAGTTCCCAGGCTAGCGGGGGGGTCCAAGAGACCCAGTACTTC	CASSSQASGGVQETQYF
TRBD2	TRBV9	once	TRBJ2-1	TGTGCCAGCGGCTATAGCGGGGGGGCTTCTGAGCAGTTCTTC	CASGYSGGASEQFF
TRBD2	TRBV19	NA	TRBJ2-3	TGTGCCAGTACCCTATTCTTTTCGCGGGGGATCACAGATACGCAGTATTTT	CASTLFFSRGITDTQYF
NA	TRBV6-1	NA	TRBJ2-7	TGTGCCAGCAGTGAAGCTTGGGGGCATGAAAGGTACGAGCAGTACTTC	CASSEAWGHERYEQYF
NA	TRBV5-6	once	TRBJ2-5	TGTGCCAGCAGCTTGTGGGGGCCCCTCCAAGAGACCCAGTACTTC	CASSLWGPLQETQYF
TRBD1	TRBV5-1	NA	TRBJ2-7	TGCGCCAGCAGCTTGGCGCAGGGGGCAAGATCCTACGAGCAGTACTTC	CASSLAQGARSYEQYF
NA	TRBV28	NA	TRBJ2-3	TGTGCCAGCAGTTCATCCTCACCGCTTCCAGATACGCAGTATTTT	CASSSSSPLPDTQYF
TRBD1	TRBV4-2	NA	TRBJ1-5	TGTGCCAGCAGCCAAGTATACTCCGGCGGGACAGGGGGCGATCAGCCCCAGCATTTT	CASSQVYSGGTGGDQPQHF
NA	TRBV15	NA	TRBJ1-5	TGTGCCACCAGCAGAGAAGACCCAGGGGATCAGCCCCAGCATTTT	CATSREDPGDQPQHF
TRBD1	TRBV9	NA	TRBJ2-3	TGTGCCAGCAGCTGGTTAGGACAGGGAAGAGATACGCAGTATTTT	CASSWLGQGRDTQYF
NA	TRBV7-2	few	TRBJ1-2	TGTGCCAGCAGCTTAGATGGCCCAGGGCCCTATGGCTACACCTTC	CASSLDGPGPYGYTF
TRBD2	TRBV7-8	few	TRBJ2-3	TGTGCCAGCACGCATACTAGCGGGTTGTATACGCAGTATTTT	CASTHTSGLYTQYF
NA	TRBV13	NA	TRBJ2-7	TGTGCCAGCAGCCCCGAAGGCTTCTACGAGCAGTACTTC	CASSPEGFYEQYF
NA	TRBV14	NA	TRBJ2-2	TGTGCCAGCAGCCATCTAAGAGGGAACACCGGGGAGCTGTTTTTT	CASSHLRGNTGELFF
TRBD2	TRBV19	NA	TRBJ2-1	TGTGCCAGTAGTCTCCGGGGGGGGACCGGGGATGAGCAGTTCTTC	CASSLRGGTGDEQFF
NA	TRBV19	NA	TRBJ1-2	TGTGCCAGTAGTCCTCCCCGGGAATCTAACTATGGCTACACCTTC	CASSPPRESNYGYTF
NA	TRBV10-1	NA	TRBJ1-5	TGCGCCAGCAGCAAGCAATACAGCAGCCTCAATCAGCCCCAGCATTTT	CASSKQYSSLNQPQHF
NA	TRBV5-5	few	TRBJ1-4	TGTGCCAGCAGCTCCATCAGGGAGGGTCATGAAAAACTGTTTTTT	CASSSIREGHEKLFF
NA	TRBV6-6	NA	TRBJ2-3	TGTGCCAGCAGTTACTCAGGAGGGACCACAGATACGCAGTATTTT	CASSYSGGTTDTQYF
NA	TRBV7-3	NA	TRBJ2-1	TGTGCCAGCAGCACAAGGAAAGACAATGAGCAGTTCTTC	CASSTRKDNEQFF
TRBD2	TRBV10-3	NA	TRBJ2-4	TGTGCCATTGCTAGCGGAACCGCCAAAAACATTCAGTACTTC	CAIASGTAKNIQYF
NA	TRBV7-9	few	TRBJ1-6	TGTGCCAGCAGCCCTTCAGGGATGAGGAATTCACCCCTCCACTTT	CASSPSGMRNSPLHF
TRBD1	TRBV5-1	few	TRBJ2-7	TGCGCCAGCAGGGTAGACAGGGGCCTTACCTACGAGCAGTACTTC	CASRVDRGLTYEQYF
NA	TRBV27	NA	TRBJ1-4	TGTGCCAGCAGTCACGTACTTGCTGGGGCAACTAATGAAAAACTGTTTTTT	CASSHVLAGATNEKLFF
TRBD1	TRBV5-4	NA	TRBJ1-5	TGTGCCAGCAGCTTGCTGACAGGGTCGGGGGTGGGCAATCAGCCCCAGCATTTT	CASSLLTGSGVGNQPQHF
NA	TRBV7-8	NA	TRBJ2-2	TGTGCCAGCAGCTTAGGCGGGCAGACCGGGGAGCTGTTTTTT	CASSLGGQTGELFF
NA	TRBV6-5	NA	TRBJ2-1	TGTGCCAGCAGTCAGCAGTTCTTC	CASSQQFF
TRBD2	TRBV7-8	NA	TRBJ2-1	TGTGCCAGCAGCCCAGGCGGACTAGCGGAGGCCAATGAGCAGTTCTTC	CASSPGGLAEANEQFF